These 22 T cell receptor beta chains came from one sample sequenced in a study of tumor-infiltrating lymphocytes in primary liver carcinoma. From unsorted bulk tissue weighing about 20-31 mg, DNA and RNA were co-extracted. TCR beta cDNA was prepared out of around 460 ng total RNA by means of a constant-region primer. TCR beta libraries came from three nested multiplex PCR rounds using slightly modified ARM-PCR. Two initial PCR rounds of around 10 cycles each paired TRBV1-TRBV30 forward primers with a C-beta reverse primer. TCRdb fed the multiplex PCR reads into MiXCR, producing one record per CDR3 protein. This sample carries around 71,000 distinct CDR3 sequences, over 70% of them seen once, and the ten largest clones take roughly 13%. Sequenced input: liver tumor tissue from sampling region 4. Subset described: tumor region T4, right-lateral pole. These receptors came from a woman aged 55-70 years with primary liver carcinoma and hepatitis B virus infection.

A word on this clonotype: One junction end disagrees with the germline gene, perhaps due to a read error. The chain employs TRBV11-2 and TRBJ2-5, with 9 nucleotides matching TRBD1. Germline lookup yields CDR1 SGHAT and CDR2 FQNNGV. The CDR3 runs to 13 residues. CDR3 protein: CAISRDREENQHF. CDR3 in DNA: TGTGCCATCAGCCGGGACAGGGAAGAGAACCAGCACTTC.

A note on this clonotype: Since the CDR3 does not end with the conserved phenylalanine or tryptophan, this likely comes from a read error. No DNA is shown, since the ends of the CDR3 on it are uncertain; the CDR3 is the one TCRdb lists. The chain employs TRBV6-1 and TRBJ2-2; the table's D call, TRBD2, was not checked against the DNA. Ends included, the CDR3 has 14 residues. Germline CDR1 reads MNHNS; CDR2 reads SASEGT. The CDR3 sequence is CASRDGLDTGELFS.

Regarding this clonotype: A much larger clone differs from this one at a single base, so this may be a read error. CDR3 protein: CASSRGSVGEDTQYF. CDR3 bases: TGTGCCAGCAGCAGGGGGAGTGTCGGGGAGGATACCCAGTACTTC. The chain links TRBV7-9 to TRBJ2-5; D is possibly TRBD1 or TRBD2 (6 bases each). This CDR3 spans 15 amino acids. Trimming shortened V by 5 bases and J by 8 bases, and 21 bases separated the two germline ends. CDR1 and CDR2 from the germline V gene are SEHNR and FQNEAQ (reference sequence).

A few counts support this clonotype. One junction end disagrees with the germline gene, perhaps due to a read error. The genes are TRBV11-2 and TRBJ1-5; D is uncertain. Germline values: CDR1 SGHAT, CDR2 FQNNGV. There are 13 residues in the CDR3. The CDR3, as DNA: TGTGACAGCAGCCCAGGACCGTTTTCGCCCCAGCATTTT. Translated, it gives CDSSPGPFSPQHF.

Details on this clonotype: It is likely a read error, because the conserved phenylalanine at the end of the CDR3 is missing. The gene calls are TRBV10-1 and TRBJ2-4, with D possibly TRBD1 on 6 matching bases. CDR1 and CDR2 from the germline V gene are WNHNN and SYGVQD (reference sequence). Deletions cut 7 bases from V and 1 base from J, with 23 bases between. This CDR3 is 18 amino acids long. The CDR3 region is CASILLGTPMEAKNIQYL. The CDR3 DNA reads TGCGCCAGCATACTGCTCGGGACACCTATGGAGGCCAAAAACATTCAGTACTTA.

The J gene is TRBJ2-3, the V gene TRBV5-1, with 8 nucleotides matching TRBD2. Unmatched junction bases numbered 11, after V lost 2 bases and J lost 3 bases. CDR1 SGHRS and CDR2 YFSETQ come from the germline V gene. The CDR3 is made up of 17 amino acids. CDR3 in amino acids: CASSFAVAGRSTDTQYF. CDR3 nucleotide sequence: TGCGCCAGCAGCTTCGCGGTAGCGGGGCGGAGTACAGATACGCAGTATTTT.

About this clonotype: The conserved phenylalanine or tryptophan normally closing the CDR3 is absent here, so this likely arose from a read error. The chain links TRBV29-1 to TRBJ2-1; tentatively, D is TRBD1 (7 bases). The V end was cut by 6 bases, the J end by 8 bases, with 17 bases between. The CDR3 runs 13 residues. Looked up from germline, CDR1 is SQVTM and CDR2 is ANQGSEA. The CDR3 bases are TGCAGCGTCGGGGGACAGTCCTCGGATGAGCAGTTCATC. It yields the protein CSVGGQSSDEQFI.

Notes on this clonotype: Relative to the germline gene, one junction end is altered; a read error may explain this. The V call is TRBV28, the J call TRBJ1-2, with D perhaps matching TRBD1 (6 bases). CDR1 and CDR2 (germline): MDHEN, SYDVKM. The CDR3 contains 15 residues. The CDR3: CASRGGHASSYGYTF. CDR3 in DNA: TGTGCCAGCAGGGGGGGACACGCTTCCTCCTATGGCTATACCTTC.

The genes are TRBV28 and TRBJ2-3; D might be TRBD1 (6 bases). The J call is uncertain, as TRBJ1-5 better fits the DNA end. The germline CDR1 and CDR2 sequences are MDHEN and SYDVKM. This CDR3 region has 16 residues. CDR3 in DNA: TGTGCCAGCAGCCCACAGGGACTAGGTTATCCAGATACGCAGCATTTT. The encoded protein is CASSPQGLGYPDTQHF.

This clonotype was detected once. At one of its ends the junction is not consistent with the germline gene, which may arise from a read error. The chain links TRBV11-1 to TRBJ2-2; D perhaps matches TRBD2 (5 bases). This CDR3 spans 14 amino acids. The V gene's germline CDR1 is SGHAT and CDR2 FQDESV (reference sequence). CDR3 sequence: CARRLSLDTGELVF. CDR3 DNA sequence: TGTGCCCGCAGACTGAGCCTTGACACCGGGGAGCTGGTTTTT.

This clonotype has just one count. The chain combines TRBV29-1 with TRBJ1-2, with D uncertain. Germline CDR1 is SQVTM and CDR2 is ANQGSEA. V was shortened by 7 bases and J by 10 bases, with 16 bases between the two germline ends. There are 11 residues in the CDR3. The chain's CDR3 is CSADRYPDYTF. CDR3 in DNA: TGCAGCGCTGATAGGTACCCTGACTACACCTTC.

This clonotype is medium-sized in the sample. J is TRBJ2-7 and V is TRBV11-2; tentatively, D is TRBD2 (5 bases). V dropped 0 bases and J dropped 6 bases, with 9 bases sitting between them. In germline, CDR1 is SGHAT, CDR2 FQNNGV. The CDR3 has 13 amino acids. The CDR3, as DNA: TGTGCCAGCAGCTTAGAGTCGAGGGCCGAGCAGTACTTC. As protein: CASSLESRAEQYF.

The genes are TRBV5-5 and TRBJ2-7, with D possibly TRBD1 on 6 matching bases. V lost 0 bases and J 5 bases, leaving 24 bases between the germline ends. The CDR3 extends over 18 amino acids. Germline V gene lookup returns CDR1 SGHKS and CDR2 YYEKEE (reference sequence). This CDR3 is CASSLGWDTDLGINEQYF. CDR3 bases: TGTGCCAGCAGCTTGGGTTGGGACACCGATCTAGGGATCAACGAGCAGTACTTC.

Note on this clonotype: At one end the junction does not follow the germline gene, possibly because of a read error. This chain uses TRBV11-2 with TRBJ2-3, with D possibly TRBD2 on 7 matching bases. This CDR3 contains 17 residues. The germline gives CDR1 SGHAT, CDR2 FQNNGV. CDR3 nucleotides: TGTGCCAACAGCTTAGGGGGACTAATGTACACGTCAGATACTCAGTATTTT. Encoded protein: CANSLGGLMYTSDTQYF.

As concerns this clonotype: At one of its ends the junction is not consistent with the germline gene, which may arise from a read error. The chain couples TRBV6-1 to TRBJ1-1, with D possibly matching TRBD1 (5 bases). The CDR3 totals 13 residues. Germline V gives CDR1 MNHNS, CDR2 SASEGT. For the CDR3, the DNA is TGTGCCATCGGTACCAGGGAGAACTCTGAAGCTTTCTTT. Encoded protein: CAIGTRENSEAFF.

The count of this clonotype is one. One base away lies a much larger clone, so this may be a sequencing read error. CDR3 region: CGTSDSARTGDGYTF. The CDR3 region has the DNA TGTGGCACCAGTGATTCGGCCCGGACAGGTGACGGCTACACCTTC. This sequence joins TRBV24-1 and TRBJ1-2; TRBD1 matches at 7 bases. The germline CDR1 and CDR2 sequences are KGHDR and SFDVKD. CDR3 length: 15 residues.

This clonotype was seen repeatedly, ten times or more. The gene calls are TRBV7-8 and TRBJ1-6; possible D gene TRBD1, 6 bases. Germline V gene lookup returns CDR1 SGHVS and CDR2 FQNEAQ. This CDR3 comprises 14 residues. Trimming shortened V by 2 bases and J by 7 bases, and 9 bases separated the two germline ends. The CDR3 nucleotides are TGTGCCAGCAGCTTAAGGGGGGGCAATTCACCCCTCCACTTT. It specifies CASSLRGGNSPLHF. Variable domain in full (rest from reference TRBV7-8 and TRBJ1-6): GAGVSQSPRYKVAKRGQDVALRCDPISGHVSLFWYQQALGQGPEFLTYFQNEAQLDKSGLPSDRFFAERPEGSVSTLKIQRTQQEDSAVYLCASSLRGGNSPLHFGNGTRLTVT.

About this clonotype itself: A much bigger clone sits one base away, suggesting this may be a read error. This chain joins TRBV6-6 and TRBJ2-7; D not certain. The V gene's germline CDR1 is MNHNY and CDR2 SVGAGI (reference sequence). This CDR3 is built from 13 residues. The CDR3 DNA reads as TGTACCAGCAGTTACATGAACTCCTACGAGCAGTACTTC. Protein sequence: CTSSYMNSYEQYF.

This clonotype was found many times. This CDR3 reads CAITEDSYGYTF. The CDR3 bases are TGTGCCATCACCGAAGACAGCTATGGCTACACCTTC. This sequence joins TRBV10-3 and TRBJ1-2, with D perhaps matching TRBD1 (5 bases). Germline V gives CDR1 ENHRY, CDR2 SYGVKD. V gave up 7 bases and J gave up 4 bases, with 10 bases separating them. The CDR3 contains 12 residues.

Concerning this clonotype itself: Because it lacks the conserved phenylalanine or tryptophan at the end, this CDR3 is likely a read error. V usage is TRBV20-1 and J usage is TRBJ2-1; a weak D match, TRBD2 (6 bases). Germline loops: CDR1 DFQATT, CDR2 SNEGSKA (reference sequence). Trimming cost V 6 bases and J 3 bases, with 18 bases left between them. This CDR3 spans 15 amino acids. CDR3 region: CSARTIGTYYNEQFL. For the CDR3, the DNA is TGCAGTGCAAGGACTATCGGGACCTACTACAATGAGCAGTTCCTC.

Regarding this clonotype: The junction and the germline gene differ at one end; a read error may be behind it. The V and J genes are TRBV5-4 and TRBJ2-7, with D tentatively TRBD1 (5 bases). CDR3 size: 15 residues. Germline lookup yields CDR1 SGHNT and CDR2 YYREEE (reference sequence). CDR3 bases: TGTACCAGCAGCTTGGCGACCAGGGCAGGCTACGTGCAGTACTTC. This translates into CTSSLATRAGYVQYF.

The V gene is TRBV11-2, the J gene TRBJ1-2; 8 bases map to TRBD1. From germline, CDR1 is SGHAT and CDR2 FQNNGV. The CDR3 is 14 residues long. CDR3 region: CTNSLIGQGYGYTF. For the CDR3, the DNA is TGTACCAACAGCTTGATCGGACAGGGCTATGGCTACACCTTC.